The rows below give T cell receptor beta chains drawn from one sample of a study of shared clonotypes between healthy human individuals. Method: immunoSEQ multiplex PCR; TCRdb's copy keeps in-frame clones and lacks some. The table shows hundreds of thousands of clones, with roughly 70% occurring only once. The source material was memory CD4+ T cells sorted from blood. The source of these receptors is a woman under 40 in good health. Both conserved end residues are part of each CDR3. Each record gives: V gene, clone size, J gene, D gene, CDR3 DNA, CDR3 protein. The D gene is left open where the match is weak. Only part of the rows carry a size: once, few, many, or a class if the clone is expanded.

>TRBV27|once|TRBJ2-7|-
TGTGCCACCACGTCTTCCTACGAGCAGTACTTC
CATTSSYEQYF
>TRBV14|-|TRBJ1-6|-
TGTGCCAGCAGCCAAGAGAGGGCAGGGGTTGGTTCACCCCTCCACTTT
CASSQERAGVGSPLHF
>TRBV5-6|-|TRBJ1-5|-
TGTGCCAGCAGCTGGGGGGTCAGCAATCAGCCCCAGCATTTT
CASSWGVSNQPQHF
>TRBV15|-|TRBJ2-5|TRBD2
TGTGCCACCAGCTTTCGAGCGGGAGGGGAAGCGACCCAGTACTTC
CATSFRAGGEATQYF
>TRBV5-4|-|TRBJ2-3|-
TGTGCCAGCAGCACATCAGATACGCAGTATTTT
CASSTSDTQYF
>TRBV6-1|few|TRBJ2-7|TRBD1
TGTGCCAGCAGTGAAAACAAGCCAGGGGGCAGGGGGTTCGTCTACGAGCAGTACTTC
CASSENKPGGRGFVYEQYF
>TRBV6-1|-|TRBJ2-5|-
TGTGCCAGCAATCGGGCATCGGAGGGGGTGGTCCAGTACTTC
CASNRASEGVVQYF
>TRBV7-9|-|TRBJ2-3|TRBD2
TGTGCCAGCAGCTTAGTTGGGTCGGGAGGGCTCGATACGCAGTATTTT
CASSLVGSGGLDTQYF
>TRBV4-1|-|TRBJ2-1|TRBD2
TGCGCCAGCAGCCAAGTGGGGCGGGAGTCCCGCAATGAGCAGTTCTTC
CASSQVGRESRNEQFF
>TRBV6-1|-|TRBJ1-5|-
TGTGCCAGCAGCCCACAGGGCCCCCAATTTCAGCCCCAGCATTTT
CASSPQGPQFQPQHF